The 3 T cell receptor beta chains presented below share a single source sample, sequenced in a study of response to subunit inactivated influenza vaccine. MiXCR was run by TCRdb on the RT-PCR reads, yielding one entry per CDR3 protein. Among around 850,000 distinct CDR3 sequences, around 18% were seen once, and the ten largest hold under 13%. The sequenced sample was PBMCs from blood, obtained roughly 5 days after vaccination. These receptors all come from a man aged 50 to 59 who received an inactivated influenza vaccine.

This clonotype was seen ten or more times. The chain recombines TRBV12-3 or TRBV12-4 with TRBJ1-2; tentatively, D is TRBD1 (5 bases). The length of the CDR3 is 13 residues. Trimming stripped 3 bases from V and 2 bases from J, with 7 bases between. As DNA, the CDR3 is TGTGCCAGCAGTTTCAGGGAAAACTATGGCTACACCTTC. This translates into CASSFRENYGYTF.

This clonotype was picked up many times. This chain uses TRBV10-3 with TRBJ2-7, with 12 bases lining up with TRBD2. Germline V lookup: CDR1 ENHRY, CDR2 SYGVKD. CDR3 size: 17 residues. V was pared by 9 bases and J by 3 bases, with 15 bases of the junction left unmatched. The CDR3 DNA reads as TGTGCCATTTCCCCTTATACTAGCGGGGGGCGCAGCTACGAGCAGTACTTC. Protein sequence: CAISPYTSGGRSYEQYF.

This clonotype was counted ten times or more. The rearrangement links TRBV20-1 to TRBJ2-5; 9 bases line up with TRBD2. Germline V lookup: CDR1 DFQATT, CDR2 SNEGSKA (reference sequence). V was clipped by 3 bases and J by 5 bases; unmatched bases: 1. The CDR3 is 12 residues long. The CDR3 sequence is CSASGTSETQYF. CDR3 nucleotide sequence: TGCAGTGCTAGCGGGACTAGCGAGACCCAGTACTTC.